The 3 T cell receptor beta chains below were found in one sample sequenced in a study of neoadjuvant anti-PD-1 for oral cavity cancer. Only in-frame clones appear in the TCRdb table, and some are missing; sequencing was by immunoSEQ multiplex PCR. Of some 14,000 clones listed, less than 75% are singletons. Material: PBMCs, obtained before nivolumab (anti-PD-1) treatment. These receptor sequences come from a person between 40 and 85 years old with oral cavity squamous cell carcinoma.

The genes are TRBV30 and TRBJ1-1, with no clear D. This CDR3 spans 13 amino acids. CDR1 is GTSNPN and CDR2 is SVGIG in the germline V gene (reference sequence). V lost 0 bases and J lost 0, with 5 bases in between. As DNA, the CDR3 is TGTGCCTGGAGTGTGGGTCTGAACACTGAAGCTTTCTTT. Translating it yields CAWSVGLNTEAFF.

This clone has just a few counts. The rearrangement uses TRBV18 and TRBJ2-2; maybe TRBD2 (5 bases). The CDR3 extends over 14 amino acids. Trimming stripped 2 bases from V and 6 bases from J, with 10 bases between. Germline V gene sequence: CDR1 KGHSH, CDR2 LQKENI. CDR3 amino acids: CASSPEWGAGELFF. DNA for the CDR3: TGTGCCAGCTCACCAGAATGGGGAGCCGGGGAGCTGTTTTTT.

The chain couples TRBV2 to TRBJ2-7; 11 nucleotides line up with TRBD1. Germline V gene sequence: CDR1 SNHLY, CDR2 FYNNEI. The CDR3 is 16 residues long. With 9 bases clipped from V and 3 bases from J, the junction kept 13 bases outside the gene matches. CDR3 in DNA: TGTGCCAGTAGTACACTGGGACAGGGGGTTAGCTACGAGCAGTACTTC. It translates to CASSTLGQGVSYEQYF.